This T cell receptor beta chain was recovered during a study of CXCR3-negative and CXCR3-positive naive CD8 T cells. This CDR3 spans 12 amino acids. CDR1 DFQATT and CDR2 SNEGSKA come from the germline V gene (reference sequence). UMI labels and 5' RACE were used to prepare the TRB cDNA libraries. No DNA is given; TCRdb re-called the 5' RACE reads and lists each CDR3 protein once. The sample totals over 50,000 distinct CDR3 sequences; its top ten clones hold around 0.8%. Study-level findings and limits: Between one naive subset and the other, surface CD5 was comparable, and TCR strength was inferred from TRB CDR3 properties. Higher TRB CDR3 hydrophobicity marked CXCR3-positive naive cells relative to CXCR3-negative naive cells. Memory cells diverged, while naive CXCR3-positive and CXCR3-negative cells had similar TRBV-TRBJ usage.

On this clonotype: The antigen is not known.

Sample: naive CXCR3+ CD8+ T cells from blood. Documented subset: CD45RO-CCR7+CD27+CD95- naive CD8+ T cells expressing CXCR3 (TNR3+). This chain connects TRBV20-1 to TRBJ2-1; absent DNA, TCRdb's TRBD2 call cannot be checked. The source is a human donor in good health. Some clones in this sample may be carry-over from other donors' samples. The CDR3 region is CSARLVDHEQFF.